These 2 T cell receptor beta chains were all obtained from the same sample, sequenced in a study of radiotherapy plus CTLA-4 blockade in lung cancer. The protocol was immunoSEQ multiplex PCR, while the TCRdb copy is restricted to in-frame clones and leaves out a portion. The sample includes approximately 82,000 clones, around 83% of them seen just once. Sequencing used peripheral blood, obtained from a patient treated with radiotherapy plus ipilimumab. These TCRs come from a human donor with non-small cell lung cancer that progressed on radiotherapy plus ipilimumab.

The rearrangement links TRBV11-3 to TRBJ2-2; D uncertain. Germline loops: CDR1 SGHNT, CDR2 YENEEA. Trimming cost V 0 bases and J 3 bases, with 8 bases left between them. CDR3 length equals 15 residues. CDR3 region: CASSLDVGYTGELFF. CDR3 DNA sequence: TGTGCCAGCAGCTTAGATGTGGGATACACCGGGGAGCTGTTTTTT.

This chain joins TRBV27 and TRBJ2-3; D is ambiguous. Germline loops: CDR1 MNHEY, CDR2 SMNVEV (reference sequence). V was clipped by 8 bases and J by 7 bases, with 22 bases between them. The CDR3 length is 15 residues. CDR3 sequence reads: CASGVPRAPTNTQYF. The DNA of the CDR3 is TGTGCCAGCGGAGTCCCCCGGGCCCCAACCAATACGCAGTATTTT.